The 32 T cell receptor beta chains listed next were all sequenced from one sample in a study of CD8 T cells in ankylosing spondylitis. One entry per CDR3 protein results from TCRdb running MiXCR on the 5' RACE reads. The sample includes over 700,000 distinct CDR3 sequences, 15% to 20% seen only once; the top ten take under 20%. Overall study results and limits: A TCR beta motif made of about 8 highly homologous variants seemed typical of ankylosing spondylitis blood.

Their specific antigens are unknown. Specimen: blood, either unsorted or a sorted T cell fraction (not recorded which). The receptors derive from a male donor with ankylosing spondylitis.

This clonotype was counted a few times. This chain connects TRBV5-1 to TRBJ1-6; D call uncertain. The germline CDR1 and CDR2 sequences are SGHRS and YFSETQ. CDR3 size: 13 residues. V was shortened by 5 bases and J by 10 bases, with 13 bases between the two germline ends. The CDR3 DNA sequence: TGCGCCAGCAGGGAGACAAATTACTCACCCCTCCACTTT. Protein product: CASRETNYSPLHF.

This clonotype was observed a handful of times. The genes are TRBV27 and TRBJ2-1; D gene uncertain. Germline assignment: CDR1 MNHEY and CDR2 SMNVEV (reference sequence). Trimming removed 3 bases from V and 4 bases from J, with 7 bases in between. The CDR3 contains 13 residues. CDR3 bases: TGTGCCAGCAGTTTCTGGCGGTACAATGAGCAGTTCTTC. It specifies CASSFWRYNEQFF.

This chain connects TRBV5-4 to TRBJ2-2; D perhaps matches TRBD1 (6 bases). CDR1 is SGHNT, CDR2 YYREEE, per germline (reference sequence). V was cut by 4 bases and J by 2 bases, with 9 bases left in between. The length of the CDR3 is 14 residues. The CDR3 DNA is TGTGCCAGCAGCCGGGACACCAACACCGGGGAGCTGTTTTTT. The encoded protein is CASSRDTNTGELFF. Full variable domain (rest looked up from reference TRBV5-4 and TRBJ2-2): ETGVTQSPTHLIKTRGQQVTLRCSSQSGHNTVSWYQQALGQGPQFIFQYYREEENGRGNFPPRFSGLQFPNYSSELNVNALELDDSALYLCASSRDTNTGELFFGEGSRLTVL.

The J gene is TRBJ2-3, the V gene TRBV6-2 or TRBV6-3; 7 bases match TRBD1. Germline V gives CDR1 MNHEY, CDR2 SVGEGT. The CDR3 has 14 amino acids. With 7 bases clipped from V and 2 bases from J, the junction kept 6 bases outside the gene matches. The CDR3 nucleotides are TGTGCCAGCACGGACAGGACCCCCACAGATACGCAGTATTTT. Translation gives CASTDRTPTDTQYF.

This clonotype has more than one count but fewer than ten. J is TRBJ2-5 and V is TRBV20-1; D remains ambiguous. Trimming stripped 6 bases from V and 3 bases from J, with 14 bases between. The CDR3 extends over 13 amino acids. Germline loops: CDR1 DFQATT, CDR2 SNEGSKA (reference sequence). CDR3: CSAPPSGEETQYF. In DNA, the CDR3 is TGCAGTGCCCCTCCGAGTGGGGAAGAGACCCAGTACTTC.

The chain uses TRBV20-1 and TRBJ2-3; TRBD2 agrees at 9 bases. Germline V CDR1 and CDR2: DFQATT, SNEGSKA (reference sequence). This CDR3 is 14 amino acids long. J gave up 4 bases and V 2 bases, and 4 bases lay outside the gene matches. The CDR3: CSARRAGGSDTQYF. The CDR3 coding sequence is TGCAGTGCTAGAAGGGCGGGGGGGTCAGATACGCAGTATTTT.

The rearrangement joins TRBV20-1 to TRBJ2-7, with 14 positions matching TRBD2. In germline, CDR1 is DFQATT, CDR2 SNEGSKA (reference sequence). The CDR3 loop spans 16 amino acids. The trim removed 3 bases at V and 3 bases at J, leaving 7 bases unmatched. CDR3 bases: TGCAGTGCTAGGACTAGCGGGAGGGCCGGAATCTACGAGCAGTACTTC. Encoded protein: CSARTSGRAGIYEQYF.

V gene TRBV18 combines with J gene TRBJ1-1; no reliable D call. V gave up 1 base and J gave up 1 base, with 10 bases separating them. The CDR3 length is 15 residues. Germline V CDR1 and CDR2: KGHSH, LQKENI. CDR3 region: CASSPRATTNTEAFF. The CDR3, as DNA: TGTGCCAGCTCACCACGGGCAACCACGAACACTGAAGCTTTCTTT.

In nucleotides, the CDR3 is TGCGCCAGCAGCCAAGAAGGGCTAGCGGGGGGCTCCACAGATACGCAGTATTTT. As protein: CASSQEGLAGGSTDTQYF. This chain connects TRBV4-1 to TRBJ2-3; 11 bases match TRBD2. CDR3 length equals 18 residues. Losses at the gene ends were 0 bases for V and 2 bases for J; bases not matched to a gene: 7. In germline, CDR1 is MGHRA, CDR2 YSYEKL.

The CDR3: CASSPGDREHYGYTF. DNA of the CDR3: TGCGCCAGCAGCCCGGGGGACAGAGAGCACTATGGCTACACCTTC. This chain joins TRBV5-1 and TRBJ1-2, with 7 bases fitting TRBD1. Germline-derived CDR1 and CDR2 are SGHRS and YFSETQ. The CDR3 consists of 15 residues. The J segment lost 3 bases and the V segment lost 4 bases, leaving 9 bases of the junction unmatched.

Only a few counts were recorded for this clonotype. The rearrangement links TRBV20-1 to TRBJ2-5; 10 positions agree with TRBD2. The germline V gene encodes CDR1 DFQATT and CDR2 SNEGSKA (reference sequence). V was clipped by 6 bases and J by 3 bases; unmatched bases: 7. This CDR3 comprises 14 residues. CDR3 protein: CSAQTSGKKETQYF. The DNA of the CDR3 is TGCAGTGCCCAAACTAGCGGGAAGAAAGAGACCCAGTACTTC.

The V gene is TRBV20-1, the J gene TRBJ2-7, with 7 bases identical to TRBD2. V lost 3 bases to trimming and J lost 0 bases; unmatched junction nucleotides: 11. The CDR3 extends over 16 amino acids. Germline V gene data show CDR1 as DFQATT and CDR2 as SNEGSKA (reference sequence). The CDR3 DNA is TGCAGTGCTAGCGGAACCGCTGGGAGGGCCTCCTACGAGCAGTACTTC. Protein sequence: CSASGTAGRASYEQYF.

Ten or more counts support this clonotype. The CDR3 protein is CAISNGGHGYTF. As DNA, the CDR3 is TGTGCCATCAGTAACGGGGGTCATGGCTACACCTTC. The chain uses TRBV10-3 and TRBJ1-2, with a tentative D call TRBD1 (5 bases). Looked up from germline, CDR1 is ENHRY and CDR2 is SYGVKD. The CDR3 is 12 amino acids. V was shortened by 5 bases and J by 6 bases, with 10 bases between the two germline ends.

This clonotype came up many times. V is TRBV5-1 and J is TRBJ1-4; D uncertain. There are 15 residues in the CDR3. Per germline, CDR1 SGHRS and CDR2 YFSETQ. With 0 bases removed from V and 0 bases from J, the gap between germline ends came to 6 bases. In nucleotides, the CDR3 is TGCGCCAGCAGCTTGGGACATGCAACTAATGAAAAACTGTTTTTT. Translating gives CASSLGHATNEKLFF.

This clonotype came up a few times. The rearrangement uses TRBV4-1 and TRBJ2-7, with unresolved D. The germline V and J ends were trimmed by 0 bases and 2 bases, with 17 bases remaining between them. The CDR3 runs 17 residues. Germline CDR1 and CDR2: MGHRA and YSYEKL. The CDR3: CASSQDWVGKAPYEQYF. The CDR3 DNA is TGCGCCAGCAGCCAAGATTGGGTGGGAAAGGCCCCCTACGAGCAGTACTTC.

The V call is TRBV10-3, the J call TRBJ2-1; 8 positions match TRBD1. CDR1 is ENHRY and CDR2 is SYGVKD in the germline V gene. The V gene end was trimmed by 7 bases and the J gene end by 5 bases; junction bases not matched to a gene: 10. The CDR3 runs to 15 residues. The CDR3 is CAITPDRELHNEQFF. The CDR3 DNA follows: TGTGCCATCACCCCGGACAGGGAACTCCACAATGAGCAGTTCTTC.

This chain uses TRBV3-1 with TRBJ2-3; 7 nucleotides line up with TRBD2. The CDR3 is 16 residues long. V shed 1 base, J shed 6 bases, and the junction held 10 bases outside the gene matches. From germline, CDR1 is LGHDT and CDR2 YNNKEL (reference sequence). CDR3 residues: CASSQGGGPKVDTQYF. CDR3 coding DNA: TGTGCCAGCAGCCAAGGGGGGGGACCTAAAGTGGATACGCAGTATTTT.

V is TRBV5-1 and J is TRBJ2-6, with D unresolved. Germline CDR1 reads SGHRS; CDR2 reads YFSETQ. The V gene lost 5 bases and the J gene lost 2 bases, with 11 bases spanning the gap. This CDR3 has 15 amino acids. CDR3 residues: CASRLGFTGANVLTF. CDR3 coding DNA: TGCGCCAGCAGGCTGGGGTTTACTGGGGCCAACGTCCTGACTTTC.

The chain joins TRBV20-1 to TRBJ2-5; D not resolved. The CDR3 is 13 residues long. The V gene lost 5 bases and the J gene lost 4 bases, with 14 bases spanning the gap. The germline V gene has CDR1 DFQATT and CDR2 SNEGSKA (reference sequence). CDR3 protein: CSASLVGGETQYF. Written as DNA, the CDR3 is TGCAGTGCTTCTCTAGTGGGTGGAGAGACCCAGTACTTC.

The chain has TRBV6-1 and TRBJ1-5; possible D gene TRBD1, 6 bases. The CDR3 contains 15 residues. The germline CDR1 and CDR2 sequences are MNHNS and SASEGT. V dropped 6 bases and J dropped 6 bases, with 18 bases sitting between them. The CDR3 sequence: CASRAYHQGSQPQHF. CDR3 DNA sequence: TGTGCCAGCAGAGCCTACCACCAGGGGAGTCAGCCCCAGCATTTT.

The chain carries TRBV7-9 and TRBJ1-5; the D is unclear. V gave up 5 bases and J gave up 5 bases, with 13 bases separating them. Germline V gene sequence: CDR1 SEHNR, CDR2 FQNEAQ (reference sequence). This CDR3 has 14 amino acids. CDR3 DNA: TGTGCCAGCAGCCCCGGGGTCAGTGATCAGCCCCAGCATTTT. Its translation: CASSPGVSDQPQHF.

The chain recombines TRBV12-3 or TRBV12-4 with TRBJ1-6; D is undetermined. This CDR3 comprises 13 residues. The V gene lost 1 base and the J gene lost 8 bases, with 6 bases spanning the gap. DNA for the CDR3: TGTGCCAGCAGTTTAGAGTTTGATTCACCCCTCCACTTT. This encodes CASSLEFDSPLHF.

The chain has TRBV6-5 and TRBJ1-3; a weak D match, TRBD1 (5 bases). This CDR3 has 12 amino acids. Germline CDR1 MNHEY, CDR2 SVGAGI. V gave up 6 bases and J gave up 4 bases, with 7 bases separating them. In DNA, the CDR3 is TGTGCCAGCAGGGGGCCCGGAAACACCATATATTTT. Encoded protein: CASRGPGNTIYF.

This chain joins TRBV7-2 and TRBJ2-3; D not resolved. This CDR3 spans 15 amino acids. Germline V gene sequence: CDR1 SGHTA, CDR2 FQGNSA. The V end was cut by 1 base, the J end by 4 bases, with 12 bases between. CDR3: CASSLGPGRSDTQYF. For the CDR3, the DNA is TGTGCCAGCAGCTTAGGGCCTGGAAGGTCAGATACGCAGTATTTT.

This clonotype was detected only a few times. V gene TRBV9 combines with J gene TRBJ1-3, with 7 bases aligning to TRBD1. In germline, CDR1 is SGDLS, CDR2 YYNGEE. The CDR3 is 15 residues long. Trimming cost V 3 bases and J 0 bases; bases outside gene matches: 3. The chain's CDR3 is CASSEQGSSGNTIYF. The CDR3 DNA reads TGTGCCAGCAGCGAACAGGGGAGCTCTGGAAACACCATATATTTT. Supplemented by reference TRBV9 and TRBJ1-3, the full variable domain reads DSGVTQTPKHLITATGQRVTLRCSPRSGDLSVYWYQQSLDQGLQFLIQYYNGEERAKGNILERFSAQQFPDLHSELNLSSLELGDSALYFCASSEQGSSGNTIYFGEGSWLTVV.

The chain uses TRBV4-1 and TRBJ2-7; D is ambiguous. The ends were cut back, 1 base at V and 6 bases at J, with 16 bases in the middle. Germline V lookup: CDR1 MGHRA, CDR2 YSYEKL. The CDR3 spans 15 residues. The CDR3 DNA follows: TGCGCCAGCAGCCAAGTGACCGGGTTGAGGAGCGAGCAGTACTTC. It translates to CASSQVTGLRSEQYF.

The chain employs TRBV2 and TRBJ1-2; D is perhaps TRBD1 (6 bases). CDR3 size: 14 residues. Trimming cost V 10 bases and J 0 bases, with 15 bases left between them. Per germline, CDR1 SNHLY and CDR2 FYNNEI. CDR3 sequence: CANRVGGANYGYTF. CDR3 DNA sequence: TGTGCCAACCGGGTGGGGGGCGCTAACTATGGCTACACCTTC. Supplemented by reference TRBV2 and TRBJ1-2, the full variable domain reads EPEVTQTPSHQVTQMGQEVILRCVPISNHLYFYWYRQILGQKVEFLVSFYNNEISEKSEIFDDQFSVERPDGSNFTLKIRSTKLEDSAMYFCANRVGGANYGYTFGSGTRLTVV.

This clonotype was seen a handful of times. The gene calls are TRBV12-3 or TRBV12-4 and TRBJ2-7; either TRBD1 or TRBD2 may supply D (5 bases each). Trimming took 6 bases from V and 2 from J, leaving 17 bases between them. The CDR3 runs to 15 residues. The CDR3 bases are TGTGCCAGCAGACTCGGACCCCAGGGACCCTACGAGCAGTACTTC. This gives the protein CASRLGPQGPYEQYF.

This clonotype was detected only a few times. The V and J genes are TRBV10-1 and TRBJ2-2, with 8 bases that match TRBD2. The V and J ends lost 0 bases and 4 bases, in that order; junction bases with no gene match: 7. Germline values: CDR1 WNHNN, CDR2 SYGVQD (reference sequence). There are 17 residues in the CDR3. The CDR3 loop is CASSESPRGGGTGELFF. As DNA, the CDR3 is TGCGCCAGCAGTGAGTCCCCCCGGGGGGGGGGCACCGGGGAGCTGTTTTTT.

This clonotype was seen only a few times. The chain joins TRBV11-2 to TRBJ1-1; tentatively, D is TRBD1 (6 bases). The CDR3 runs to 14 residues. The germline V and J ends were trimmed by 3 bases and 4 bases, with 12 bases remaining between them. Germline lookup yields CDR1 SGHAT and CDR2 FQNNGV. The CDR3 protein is CASSFSQGSTEAFF. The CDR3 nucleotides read TGTGCCAGCAGCTTTAGTCAGGGGAGCACTGAAGCTTTCTTT. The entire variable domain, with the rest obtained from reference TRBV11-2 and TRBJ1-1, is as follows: EAGVAQSPRYKIIEKRQSVAFWCNPISGHATLYWYQQILGQGPKLLIQFQNNGVVDDSQLPKDRFSAERLKGVDSTLKIQPAKLEDSAVYLCASSFSQGSTEAFFGQGTRLTVV.

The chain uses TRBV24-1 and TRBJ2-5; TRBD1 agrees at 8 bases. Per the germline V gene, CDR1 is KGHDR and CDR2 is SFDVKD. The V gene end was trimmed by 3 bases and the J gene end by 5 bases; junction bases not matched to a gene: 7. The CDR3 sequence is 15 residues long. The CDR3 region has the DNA TGTGCCACCAGTGATCCAGGACAGGGTCGGGAGACCCAGTACTTC. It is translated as CATSDPGQGRETQYF.

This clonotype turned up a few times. The CDR3 protein is CASSQLPAGMNTEAFF. Written as DNA, the CDR3 is TGCGCCAGCAGCCAATTACCCGCAGGGATGAACACTGAAGCTTTCTTT. The genes are TRBV4-1 and TRBJ1-1; D might be TRBD1 (5 bases). Per the germline V gene, CDR1 is MGHRA and CDR2 is YSYEKL. The CDR3 extends over 16 amino acids. Trimming removed 2 bases at V and 0 bases at J, with 13 bases between.